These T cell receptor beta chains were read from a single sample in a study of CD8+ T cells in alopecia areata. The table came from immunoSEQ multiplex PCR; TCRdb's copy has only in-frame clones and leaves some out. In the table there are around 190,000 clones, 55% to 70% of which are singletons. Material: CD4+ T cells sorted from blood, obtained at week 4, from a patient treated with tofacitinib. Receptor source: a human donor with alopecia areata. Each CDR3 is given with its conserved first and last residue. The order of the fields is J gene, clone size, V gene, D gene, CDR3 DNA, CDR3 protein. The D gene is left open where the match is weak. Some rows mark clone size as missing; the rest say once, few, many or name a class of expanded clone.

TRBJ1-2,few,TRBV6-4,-,TGTGCCAGCAGTGCCCTCCCAGGGGAAGGCGGCTACACCTTC,CASSALPGEGGYTF
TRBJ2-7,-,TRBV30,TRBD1,TGTGCCTGGAGTAGGACAGGACTGAACTACGAGCAGTACTTC,CAWSRTGLNYEQYF
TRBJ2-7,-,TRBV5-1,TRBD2,TGCGCCAGCAGCTTTACGGGAGGGACCTACGAGCAGTACTTC,CASSFTGGTYEQYF
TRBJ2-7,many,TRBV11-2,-,TGTGCCAGCAGCTTAGGTTTGGGCAGGGATACCTCCTACGAGCAGTACTTC,CASSLGLGRDTSYEQYF
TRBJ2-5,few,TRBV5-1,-,TGCGCCAGCAGCTTGGGGGGCGAAGAGACCCAGTACTTC,CASSLGGEETQYF
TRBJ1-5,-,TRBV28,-,TGTGCCAGCAGACGGGGGGGAGGCGGCCGTAGCAATCAGCCCCAGCATTTT,CASRRGGGGRSNQPQHF
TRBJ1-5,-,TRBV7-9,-,TGTGCCAGCAGCTTGGAGGGTGGCCAGCCCCAGCATTTT,CASSLEGGQPQHF
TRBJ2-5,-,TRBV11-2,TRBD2,TGTGCCAGCAGCTTATATCAAGGACTAGCGGGAGTACGTGGGGAGACCCAGTACTTC,CASSLYQGLAGVRGETQYF
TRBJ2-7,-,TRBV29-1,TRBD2,TGCAGCGTTGATGGCCAGGGTAGCGGGAGGAGGGACGAGCAGTACTTC,CSVDGQGSGRRDEQYF
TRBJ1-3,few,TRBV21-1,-,TGTGCCAGCAGCAGGACAGGGACCTCTGGAAACACCATATATTTT,CASSRTGTSGNTIYF
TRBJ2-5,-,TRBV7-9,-,TGTGCCAGCGGTAGAAGGGGCGAGACCCAGTACTTC,CASGRRGETQYF
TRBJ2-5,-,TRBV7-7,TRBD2,TGTGCCAGCAGCTTAGGCTTTCGGGAGGGGACCCAGTACTTC,CASSLGFREGTQYF
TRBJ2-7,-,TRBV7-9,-,TGTGCCAGCAGCGCCGAGGCCCCCAGGGACGAGCAGTACTTC,CASSAEAPRDEQYF
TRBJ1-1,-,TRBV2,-,TGTGCCAGCAGTCGGCGATCGAACACTGAAGCTTTCTTT,CASSRRSNTEAFF
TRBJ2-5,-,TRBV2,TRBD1,TGTGCCAGCCTACTCGAGGGACAGGGGAGGGAGACCCAGTACTTC,CASLLEGQGRETQYF
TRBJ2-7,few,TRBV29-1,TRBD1,TGCAGCGATTCGGGACAGGGTTACGACGAGCAGTACTTC,CSDSGQGYDEQYF
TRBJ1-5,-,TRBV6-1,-,TGTGCCAGCAGTGAAATTTTCAATCAGCCCCAGCATTTT,CASSEIFNQPQHF
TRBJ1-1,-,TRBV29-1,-,TGCAGCGTTTCGGCAGCCCAGGGCACTGAAGCTTTCTTT,CSVSAAQGTEAFF
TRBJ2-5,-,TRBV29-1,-,TGCAGCGTTGACCGGAGGAGGGGCAGCCCCCAAGAGACCCAGTACTTC,CSVDRRRGSPQETQYF
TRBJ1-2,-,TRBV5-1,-,TGCGCCAGCAGTGAGGCGACAGCTAACTATGGCTACACCTTC,CASSEATANYGYTF
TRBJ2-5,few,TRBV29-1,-,TGCAGCGCTCCTCAGGCATCAGAGACCCAGTACTTC,CSAPQASETQYF
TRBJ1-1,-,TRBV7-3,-,TGTGCCAGCAGCTTAGGCAGGAACGGAAGAGCTTTCTTT,CASSLGRNGRAFF
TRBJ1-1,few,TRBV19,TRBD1,TGTGCCAGTAGTGCCACACAGGGGACTGAAGCTTTCTTT,CASSATQGTEAFF
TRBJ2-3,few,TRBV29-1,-,TGCAGCGTTCGGACCGCTGATACGCAGTATTTT,CSVRTADTQYF
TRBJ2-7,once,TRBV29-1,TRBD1,TGCAGCGTTGGGGGACAGCGCGAGCAGTACTTC,CSVGGQREQYF
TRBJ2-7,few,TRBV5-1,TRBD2,TGCGCCAGCAGCTCCACTAGCGGGAGTGACTACGAGCAGTACTTC,CASSSTSGSDYEQYF
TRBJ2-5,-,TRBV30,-,TGTGCCTGGAGTGTATGGGAGGGGGCGAGGGAGACCCAGTACTTC,CAWSVWEGARETQYF
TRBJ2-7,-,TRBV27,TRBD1,TGTGCCAGCAGTTTCAGGGACAGGGGATACGAGCAGTACTTC,CASSFRDRGYEQYF
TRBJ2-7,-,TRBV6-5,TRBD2,TGTGCCAGCCAGGACCTAGCGGGCTACGAGCAGTACTTC,CASQDLAGYEQYF
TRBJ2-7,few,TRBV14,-,TGTGCCAGCAGCACCCGCCGAGGCTCCTACGAGCAGTACTTC,CASSTRRGSYEQYF
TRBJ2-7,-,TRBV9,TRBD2,TGTGCCAGCAGCGTAACCAGCGGGAGCTACGAGCAGTACTTC,CASSVTSGSYEQYF
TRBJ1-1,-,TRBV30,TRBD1,TGTGCCTGGAGTGTGAACAGGGGCACTGAAGCTTTCTTT,CAWSVNRGTEAFF
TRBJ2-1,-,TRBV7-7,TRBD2,TGTGCTAGCAGCCCTAGAGCGGGAGGGGGATACAATGAGCAGTTCTTC,CASSPRAGGGYNEQFF
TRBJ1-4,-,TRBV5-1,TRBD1,TGCGCCAGCAGCCGACAGGGGTTTAATGAAAAACTGTTTTTT,CASSRQGFNEKLFF
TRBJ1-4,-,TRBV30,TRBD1,TGTGCCTGGAGCCTCGTGGGACAGCATTATGAAAAACTGTTTTTT,CAWSLVGQHYEKLFF
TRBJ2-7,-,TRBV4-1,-,TGCGCCAGCAGCCAGGGTTACTACGAGCAGTACTTC,CASSQGYYEQYF
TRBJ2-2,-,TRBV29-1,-,TGCAGCGTGCCCTTCGGTGAGAACACCGGGGAGCTGTTTTTT,CSVPFGENTGELFF
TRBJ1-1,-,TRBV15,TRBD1,TGTGCCACCAGCCGAGGACAGGACAACACTGAAGCTTTCTTT,CATSRGQDNTEAFF
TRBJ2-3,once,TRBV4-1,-,TGCGCCAGCAGCCAAGATAGGCGGGGAATCACAGATACGCAGTATTTT,CASSQDRRGITDTQYF
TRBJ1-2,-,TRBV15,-,TGTGCCACCAGCCCGAGGGGGGGGGCCTATGGCTACACCTTC,CATSPRGGAYGYTF
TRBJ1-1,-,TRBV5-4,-,TGTGCCAGCAAAGGGGACACTGAAGCTTTCTTT,CASKGDTEAFF
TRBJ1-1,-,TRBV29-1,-,TGCAGCGTTGATCCCGCACTGGGGAATATGAACACTGAAGCTTTCTTT,CSVDPALGNMNTEAFF
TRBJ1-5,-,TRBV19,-,TGTGCCAGTAGTTATCAGAATCAGCCCCAGCATTTT,CASSYQNQPQHF
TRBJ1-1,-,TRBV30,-,TGTGCCTGGACCTGGGGGGAGAACACTGAAGCTTTCTTT,CAWTWGENTEAFF
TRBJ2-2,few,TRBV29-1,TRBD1,TGCAGCGTCGAGAGGACAGGGGGTAGCACCGGGGAGCTGTTTTTT,CSVERTGGSTGELFF
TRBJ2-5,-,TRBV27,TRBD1,TGTGCCAGCAGTGAAGGACAGGGGGCATCCTACTTCCAAGAGACCCAGTACTTC,CASSEGQGASYFQETQYF
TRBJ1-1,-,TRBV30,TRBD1,TGTGCCTGGAGGCCACAGGGGGCGCTTAGCACTGAAGCTTTCTTT,CAWRPQGALSTEAFF
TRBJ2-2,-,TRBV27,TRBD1,TGTGCCAGCAGTTTTTGGGACAGGGAACCCGGGGAGCTGTTTTTT,CASSFWDREPGELFF
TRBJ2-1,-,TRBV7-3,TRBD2,TGTGCCAGCAGCTTAGGGCCTAGCGGGAGGTCCAATGAGCAGTTCTTC,CASSLGPSGRSNEQFF